The 29 T cell receptor beta chains reported below all come from one sample, sequenced in a study of blood T cell repertoires in COVID-19. Assay used: immunoSEQ multiplex PCR; TCRdb lists only in-frame clones, some missing. The repertoire has about 400,000 clones, approximately 90% of them found once; the top ten carry roughly 9.4%. Input material: PBMCs or T cells enriched from blood (not recorded which). These receptors came from a woman aged 50 to 60 who had recovered from COVID-19.

The V and J genes are TRBV28 and TRBJ1-2; the D gene is possibly TRBD1 (5 bases). Germline lookup yields CDR1 MDHEN and CDR2 SYDVKM. The CDR3 sequence is 12 residues long. V lost 10 bases and J lost 4, with 13 bases in between. The CDR3 here is CATRRGGYGYTF. CDR3 coding DNA: TGTGCCACCAGGCGGGGGGGCTATGGCTACACCTTC.

This chain uses TRBV5-1 with TRBJ1-1; tentative D call: TRBD1 (5 bases). CDR3 length equals 16 residues. Germline lookup yields CDR1 SGHRS and CDR2 YFSETQ. Trimming removed 0 bases at V and 5 bases at J, with 17 bases between. The CDR3 sequence is CASSLAGGMGWTEAFF. As DNA, the CDR3 is TGCGCCAGCAGCTTGGCTGGGGGGATGGGATGGACTGAAGCTTTCTTT.

The V gene is TRBV28, the J gene TRBJ1-3, with D possibly being TRBD1 (5 bases). The CDR3 extends over 12 amino acids. Trimming pared 8 bases from V and 4 bases from J, leaving 9 bases between. The germline V gene has CDR1 MDHEN and CDR2 SYDVKM. CDR3 in amino acids: CASLGPGNTIYF. As DNA, the CDR3 is TGTGCCAGCTTGGGGCCGGGAAACACCATATATTTT.

The chain is built from TRBV14 and TRBJ2-6; TRBD1 matches 8 bases. This CDR3 is built from 14 residues. Germline loops: CDR1 SGHDN, CDR2 FVKESK. The V gene end was trimmed by 4 bases and the J gene end by 11 bases; junction bases not matched to a gene: 7. CDR3: CASSRTRGQHVLTF. CDR3 in DNA: TGTGCCAGCAGCCGAACCAGGGGGCAGCACGTCCTGACTTTC.

The chain recombines TRBV18 with TRBJ2-1; 11 positions agree with TRBD1. Trimming removed 2 bases from V and 6 bases from J; junction bases left unmatched: 3. This CDR3 spans 15 amino acids. Germline lookup yields CDR1 KGHSH and CDR2 LQKENI. CDR3 DNA: TGTGCCAGCTCACCAGGACAGGGGGCAGGCAATGAGCAGTTCTTC. This sequence encodes CASSPGQGAGNEQFF.

This clone has a single count. This chain connects TRBV7-2 to TRBJ1-1; D gene ambiguous. Germline CDR1 reads SGHTA; CDR2 reads FQGNSA. The CDR3 covers 12 residues. V lost 4 bases and J lost 6, with 9 bases in between. CDR3 coding DNA: TGTGCCAGCAGCTACAGTTTGGCTGAAGCTTTCTTT. Amino acid sequence: CASSYSLAEAFF.

The rearrangement links TRBV28 to TRBJ2-7; 9 nucleotides align to TRBD1. The V gene end was trimmed by 2 bases and the J gene end by 5 bases; junction bases not matched to a gene: 7. Germline-derived CDR1 and CDR2 are MDHEN and SYDVKM. CDR3 length: 15 residues. CDR3 sequence reads: CASSLAGQGGNEQYF. As DNA, the CDR3 is TGTGCCAGCAGTTTAGCGGGACAGGGTGGGAACGAGCAGTACTTC. The full variable domain, in which reference TRBV28 and TRBJ2-7 provide the parts outside the CDR3, is DVKVTQSSRYLVKRTGEKVFLECVQDMDHENMFWYRQDPGLGLRLIYFSYDVKMKEKGDIPEGYSVSREKKERFSLILESASTNQTSMYLCASSLAGQGGNEQYFGPGTRLTVT.

The chain is built from TRBV4-3 and TRBJ2-1; D gene uncertain. This CDR3 spans 15 amino acids. CDR1 LGHNA and CDR2 YSLEER come from the germline V gene. V was clipped by 1 base and J by 6 bases, with 13 bases between them. CDR3 region: CASSQVRGFGNEQFF. CDR3 DNA: TGCGCCAGCAGCCAAGTACGCGGTTTCGGCAATGAGCAGTTCTTC.

This clone has a single count. The gene calls are TRBV4-1 and TRBJ1-6; 7 nucleotides match TRBD1. Trimming cost V 8 bases and J 9 bases; bases outside gene matches: 16. From germline, CDR1 is MGHRA and CDR2 YSYEKL. This CDR3 has 16 residues. The CDR3 loop is CASGFSAGTDISPLHF. DNA for the CDR3: TGCGCCAGCGGATTCTCCGCCGGGACAGACATTTCACCCCTCCACTTT.

The chain employs TRBV7-9 and TRBJ1-5; TRBD1 matches 7 bases. The CDR3 runs to 15 residues. The trim removed 6 bases at V and 6 bases at J, leaving 11 bases unmatched. CDR1 and CDR2 from the germline V gene are SEHNR and FQNEAQ (reference sequence). CDR3 in DNA: TGTGCCAGCAGTATGGGACAGCCCCTTCCTCAGCCCCAGCATTTT. This codes for CASSMGQPLPQPQHF.

The genes are TRBV18 and TRBJ1-3; possible D gene TRBD1, 5 bases. Per the germline V gene, CDR1 is KGHSH and CDR2 is LQKENI. The CDR3 has 16 residues. V was pared by 3 bases and J by 0 bases, with 12 bases between. The CDR3 is CASSPEQVYSGNTIYF. Written as DNA, the CDR3 is TGTGCCAGCTCACCGGAACAGGTCTACTCTGGAAACACCATATATTTT.

This clone was found a few times. The chain employs TRBV12-3 or TRBV12-4 and TRBJ1-1; no clear D gene. With 3 bases removed from V and 6 bases from J, the gap between germline ends came to 8 bases. The CDR3 length is 12 residues. The CDR3 here is CASSLGVSEAFF. The CDR3 DNA is TGTGCCAGCAGTTTGGGAGTATCTGAAGCTTTCTTT.

V and J are TRBV4-3 and TRBJ1-1, with a weak D call TRBD1 (6 bases). Germline lookup yields CDR1 LGHNA and CDR2 YSLEER. CDR3 length: 14 amino acids. V gave up 7 bases and J gave up 1 base, with 13 bases separating them. CDR3 in amino acids: CASMNRGGNTEAFF. For the CDR3, the DNA is TGCGCCAGCATGAACCGAGGGGGGAACACTGAAGCTTTCTTT.

This chain uses TRBV6-5 with TRBJ2-5; D is undetermined. The CDR3 sequence is 11 residues long. Trimming cost V 1 base and J 7 bases, with 4 bases left between them. Germline-derived CDR1 and CDR2 are MNHEY and SVGAGI. The CDR3 DNA sequence: TGTGCCAGCAGTTACTTCGGGACCCAGTACTTC. Protein product: CASSYFGTQYF.

The V call is TRBV21-1, the J call TRBJ1-1. TRBV21-1 constitutes a pseudogene. This CDR3 spans 16 amino acids. DNA for the CDR3: TGTGCCAGCATCATAAACGGGGCGGGGCTGAACACTGAAGCTTTCTTT. It encodes CASIINGAGLNTEAFF.

This clone appeared a few times. The V call is TRBV4-1, the J call TRBJ1-2; no clear D. The CDR3 spans 13 residues. CDR1 is MGHRA and CDR2 is YSYEKL in the germline V gene. The germline V and J ends were trimmed by 0 bases and 11 bases, with 13 bases remaining between them. The CDR3 DNA is TGCGCCAGCAGCCAAGATTACGCGTTTTGGTACACCTTC. Translated: CASSQDYAFWYTF.

This chain joins TRBV28 and TRBJ2-7; 8 positions match TRBD1. The CDR3 has 14 residues. CDR1 is MDHEN and CDR2 is SYDVKM in the germline V gene. Germline trimming cut 8 bases from V and 0 bases from J; bases unmatched to any gene: 6. The CDR3 DNA reads TGTGCCAGCGGGCCGGGACAGGCCTCCTACGAGCAGTACTTC. Translation gives CASGPGQASYEQYF.

This clone was observed a few times. The rearrangement joins TRBV5-4 to TRBJ1-1; TRBD1 matches at 10 bases. This CDR3 has 15 residues. Looked up from germline, CDR1 is SGHNT and CDR2 is YYREEE (reference sequence). The junction had 4 bases not matched to a gene; V was cut back by 5 bases and J by 0 bases. This CDR3 reads CASRGQGTMNTEAFF. The CDR3 coding sequence is TGTGCCAGCAGGGGACAGGGGACAATGAACACTGAAGCTTTCTTT.

The chain carries TRBV2 and TRBJ2-3, with 10 bases matching TRBD2. Looked up from germline, CDR1 is SNHLY and CDR2 is FYNNEI. The CDR3 has 15 amino acids. V was pared by 6 bases and J by 1 base, with 4 bases of the junction left unmatched. The CDR3 here is CASRRLAGGTDTQYF. The CDR3 DNA sequence: TGTGCCAGCAGGCGGCTAGCGGGGGGCACAGATACGCAGTATTTT.

Concerning this clone: The sample holds other DNA sequences that translate to the same CDR3. The V call is TRBV7-9, the J call TRBJ1-2; D may be TRBD1 (6 bases). The germline V gene has CDR1 SEHNR and CDR2 FQNEAQ (reference sequence). Trimming cost V 5 bases and J 1 base, with 8 bases left between them. This CDR3 is 13 amino acids long. The CDR3 spells CASSLDSNYGYTF. The CDR3 DNA is TGTGCCAGCAGCCTGGACAGTAACTATGGCTACACCTTC.

This rearrangement joins TRBV11-2 to TRBJ1-2; D gene uncertain. V lost 0 bases, J lost 4 bases, and 6 bases lay in between. Germline CDR1 SGHAT, CDR2 FQNNGV. The CDR3 length is 13 residues. The CDR3 nucleotides are TGTGCCAGCAGCTTAGACGGGAGCTATGGCTACACCTTC. As protein: CASSLDGSYGYTF.

V gene TRBV29-1 combines with J gene TRBJ1-2; D gene uncertain. There are 8 residues in the CDR3. V was clipped by 7 bases and J by 7 bases, with 4 bases between them. CDR1 is SQVTM, CDR2 ANQGSEA, per germline. CDR3 sequence: CSDSGYTF. CDR3 in DNA: TGCAGCGATAGTGGCTACACCTTC.

Remarks on this clone: Other DNA sequences from this sample encode an identical CDR3 as well. V usage is TRBV19 and J usage is TRBJ1-5; 8 bases are a match to TRBD1. CDR1 and CDR2 from the germline V gene are LNHDA and SQIVND (reference sequence). The length of the CDR3 is 15 residues. V shed 2 bases and J 4 bases; nucleotides not matched to a gene: 4. The CDR3 protein is CASSIRTGQNQPQHF. DNA for the CDR3: TGTGCCAGTAGTATACGGACAGGGCAAAATCAGCCCCAGCATTTT.

V usage is TRBV11-2 and J usage is TRBJ2-1; no firm D call. Trimming removed 1 base at V and 6 bases at J, with 16 bases between. The length of the CDR3 is 16 residues. The germline gives CDR1 SGHAT, CDR2 FQNNGV. CDR3 sequence (DNA): TGTGCCAGCAGCTTAGGATTAGCTACCTCCCTCAATGAGCAGTTCTTC. It encodes CASSLGLATSLNEQFF.

The V gene is TRBV5-1, the J gene TRBJ1-5; 12 nucleotides agree with TRBD1. This CDR3 contains 16 residues. The V and J ends lost 4 bases and 6 bases, in that order; junction bases with no gene match: 8. Germline V gene lookup returns CDR1 SGHRS and CDR2 YFSETQ. Here the CDR3 reads CASSPGTGGASQPQHF. DNA for the CDR3: TGCGCCAGCAGCCCTGGGACAGGGGGCGCGTCTCAGCCCCAGCATTTT. The complete variable domain, with remaining parts taken from reference TRBV5-1 and TRBJ1-5, reads KAGVTQTPRYLIKTRGQQVTLSCSPISGHRSVSWYQQTPGQGLQFLFEYFSETQRNKGNFPGRFSGRQFSNSRSEMNVSTLELGDSALYLCASSPGTGGASQPQHFGDGTRLSIL.

DNA for the CDR3: TGTGCCAGCAGCCCCTACGCGGGGGGGTACAATGAGCAGTTCTTC. It yields the protein CASSPYAGGYNEQFF. This chain connects TRBV9 to TRBJ2-1; 9 nucleotides line up with TRBD2. Germline V lookup: CDR1 SGDLS, CDR2 YYNGEE. The CDR3 has 15 residues. V lost 4 bases and J lost 4; bases outside the gene matches: 6.

The gene calls are TRBV9 and TRBJ1-1; unclear D gene. Germline CDR1 is SGDLS and CDR2 is YYNGEE. The CDR3 loop spans 11 amino acids. V gave up 7 bases and J gave up 5 bases, with 9 bases separating them. The CDR3 sequence: CASGTSTEAFF. The CDR3 DNA follows: TGTGCCAGCGGAACTAGTACTGAAGCTTTCTTT.

V and J are TRBV11-2 and TRBJ1-4; D is ambiguous. The CDR3 has 12 amino acids. The V gene lost 5 bases and the J gene lost 3 bases, with 4 bases spanning the gap. Germline V gene data show CDR1 as SGHAT and CDR2 as FQNNGV. Here the CDR3 DNA reads TGTGCCAGCAGCAGAGCTAATGAAAAACTGTTTTTT. This codes for CASSRANEKLFF.

V gene TRBV30 combines with J gene TRBJ2-1; 7 bases map to TRBD2. This CDR3 region has 15 residues. Trimming at V came to 3 bases and at J to 5 bases, leaving 10 bases not matched to a gene. Looked up from germline, CDR1 is GTSNPN and CDR2 is SVGIG (reference sequence). The CDR3 DNA reads TGTGCCTGGAGCCCATTGGGGGGGAGAGACAATGAGCAGTTCTTC. Translation gives CAWSPLGGRDNEQFF.